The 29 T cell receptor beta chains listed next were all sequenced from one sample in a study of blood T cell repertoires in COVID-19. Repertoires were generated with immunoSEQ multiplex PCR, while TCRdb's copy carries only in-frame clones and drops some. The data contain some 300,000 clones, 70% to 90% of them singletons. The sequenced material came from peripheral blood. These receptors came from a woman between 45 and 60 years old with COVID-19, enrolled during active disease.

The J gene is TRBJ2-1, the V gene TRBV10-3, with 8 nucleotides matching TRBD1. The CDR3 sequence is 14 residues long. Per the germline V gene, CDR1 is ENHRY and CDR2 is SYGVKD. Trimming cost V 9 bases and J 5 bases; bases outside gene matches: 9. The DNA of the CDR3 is TGTGCCATAAACCCGGGACAGGTTGACAATGAGCAGTTCTTC. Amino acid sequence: CAINPGQVDNEQFF.

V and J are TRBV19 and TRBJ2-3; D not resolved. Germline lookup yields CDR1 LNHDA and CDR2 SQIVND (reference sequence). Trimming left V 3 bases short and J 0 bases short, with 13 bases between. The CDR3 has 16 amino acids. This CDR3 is CASSIHSAASTDTQYF. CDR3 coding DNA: TGTGCCAGTAGTATTCATTCGGCGGCTAGCACAGATACGCAGTATTTT.

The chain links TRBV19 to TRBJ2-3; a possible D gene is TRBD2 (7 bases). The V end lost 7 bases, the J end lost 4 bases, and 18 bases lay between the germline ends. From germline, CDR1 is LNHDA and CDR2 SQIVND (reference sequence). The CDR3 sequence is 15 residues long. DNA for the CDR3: TGTGCCAGTACCTATACCCCGGGGGGCGCAGATACGCAGTATTTT. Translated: CASTYTPGGADTQYF.

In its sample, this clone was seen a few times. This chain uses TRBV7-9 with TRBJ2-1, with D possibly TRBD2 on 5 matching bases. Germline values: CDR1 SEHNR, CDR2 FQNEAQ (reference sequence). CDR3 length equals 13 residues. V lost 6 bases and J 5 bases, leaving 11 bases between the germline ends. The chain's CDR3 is CASRYSGNNEQFF. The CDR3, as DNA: TGTGCCAGCAGGTACTCCGGGAACAATGAGCAGTTCTTC.

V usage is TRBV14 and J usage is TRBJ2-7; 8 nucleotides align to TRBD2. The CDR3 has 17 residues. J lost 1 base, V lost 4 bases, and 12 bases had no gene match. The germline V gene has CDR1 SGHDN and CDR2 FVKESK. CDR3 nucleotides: TGTGCCAGCAGCCTACGGACTAGCCTCAGGAGTTCCTACGAGCAGTACTTC. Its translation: CASSLRTSLRSSYEQYF.

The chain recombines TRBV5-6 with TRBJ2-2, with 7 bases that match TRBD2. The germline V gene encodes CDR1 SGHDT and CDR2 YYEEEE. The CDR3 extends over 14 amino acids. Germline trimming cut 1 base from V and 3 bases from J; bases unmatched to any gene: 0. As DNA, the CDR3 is TGTGCCAGCAGCTTGCGGGGGGACACCGGGGAGCTGTTTTTT. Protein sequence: CASSLRGDTGELFF.

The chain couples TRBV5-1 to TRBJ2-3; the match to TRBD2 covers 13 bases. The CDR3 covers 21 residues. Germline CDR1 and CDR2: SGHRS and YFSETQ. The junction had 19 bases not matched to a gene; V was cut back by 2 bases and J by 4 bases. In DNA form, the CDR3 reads TGCGCCAGCAGCTTAGGCCTCAAACCATGGACTAGCGGGAGCTATGCAGATACGCAGTATTTT. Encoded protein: CASSLGLKPWTSGSYADTQYF.

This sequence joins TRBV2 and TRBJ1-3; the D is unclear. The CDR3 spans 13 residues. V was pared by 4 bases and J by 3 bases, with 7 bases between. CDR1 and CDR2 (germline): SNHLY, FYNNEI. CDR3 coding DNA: TGTGCCAGCAGTGCTGGGAGTGGAAACACCATATATTTT. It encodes CASSAGSGNTIYF. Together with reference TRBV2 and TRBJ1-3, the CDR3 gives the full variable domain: EPEVTQTPSHQVTQMGQEVILRCVPISNHLYFYWYRQILGQKVEFLVSFYNNEISEKSEIFDDQFSVERPDGSNFTLKIRSTKLEDSAMYFCASSAGSGNTIYFGEGSWLTVV.

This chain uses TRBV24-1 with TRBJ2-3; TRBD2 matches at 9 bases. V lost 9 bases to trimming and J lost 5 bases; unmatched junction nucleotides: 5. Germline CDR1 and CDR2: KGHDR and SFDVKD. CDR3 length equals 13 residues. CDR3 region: CATPLAGKDTQYF. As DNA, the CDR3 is TGTGCCACCCCCCTAGCGGGAAAAGATACGCAGTATTTT.

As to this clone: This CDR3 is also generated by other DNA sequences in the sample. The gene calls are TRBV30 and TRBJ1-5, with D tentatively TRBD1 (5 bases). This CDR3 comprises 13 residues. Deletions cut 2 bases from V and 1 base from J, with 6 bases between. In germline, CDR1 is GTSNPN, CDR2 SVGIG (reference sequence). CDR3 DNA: TGTGCCTGGAGTCAGGGCAGCAATCAGCCCCAGCATTTT. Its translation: CAWSQGSNQPQHF.

The CDR3 DNA reads TGTGCCAGCAGCTTAAGCTTGCGGGACCAAGAGACCCAGTACTTC. This sequence encodes CASSLSLRDQETQYF. The J gene is TRBJ2-5, the V gene TRBV7-2; TRBD2 is a possible D gene (5 bases). Per germline, CDR1 SGHTA and CDR2 FQGNSA. The V and J ends lost 2 bases and 0 bases respectively, with 10 bases between them. This CDR3 comprises 15 residues.

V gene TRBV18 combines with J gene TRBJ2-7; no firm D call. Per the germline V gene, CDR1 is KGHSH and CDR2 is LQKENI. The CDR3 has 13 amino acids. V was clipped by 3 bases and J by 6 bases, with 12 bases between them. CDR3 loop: CASSPRDAGEQYF. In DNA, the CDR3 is TGTGCCAGCTCACCCCGAGATGCTGGCGAGCAGTACTTC.

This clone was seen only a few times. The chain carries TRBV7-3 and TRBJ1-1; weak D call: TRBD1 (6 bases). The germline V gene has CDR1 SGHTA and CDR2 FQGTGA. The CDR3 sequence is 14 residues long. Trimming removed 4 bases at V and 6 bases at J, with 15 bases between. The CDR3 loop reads CASSSTAGAAEAFF. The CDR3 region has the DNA TGTGCCAGCAGCTCAACGGCGGGGGCCGCTGAAGCTTTCTTT.

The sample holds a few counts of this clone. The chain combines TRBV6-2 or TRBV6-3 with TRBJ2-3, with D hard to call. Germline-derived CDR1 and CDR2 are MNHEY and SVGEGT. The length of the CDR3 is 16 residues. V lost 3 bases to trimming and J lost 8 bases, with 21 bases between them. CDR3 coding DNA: TGTGCCAGCAGTTATCCCTACGCCGAACGTCACAGTACGCAGTATTTT. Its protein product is CASSYPYAERHSTQYF.

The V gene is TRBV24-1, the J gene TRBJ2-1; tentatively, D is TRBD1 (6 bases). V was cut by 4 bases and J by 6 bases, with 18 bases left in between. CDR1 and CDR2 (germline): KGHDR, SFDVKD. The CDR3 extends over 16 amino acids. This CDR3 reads CATSDRGPGHLNEQFF. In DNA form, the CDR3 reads TGTGCCACCAGTGACCGTGGCCCGGGACACCTCAATGAGCAGTTCTTC.

The CDR3 region has the DNA TGTGCCAGCAGTGAAGGACTCCGAAGGTCCACTGAAGCTTTCTTT. Translated: CASSEGLRRSTEAFF. This sequence joins TRBV2 and TRBJ1-1; D is unresolved. Germline lookup yields CDR1 SNHLY and CDR2 FYNNEI. With 1 base removed from V and 4 bases from J, the gap between germline ends came to 13 bases. The CDR3 is 15 amino acids.

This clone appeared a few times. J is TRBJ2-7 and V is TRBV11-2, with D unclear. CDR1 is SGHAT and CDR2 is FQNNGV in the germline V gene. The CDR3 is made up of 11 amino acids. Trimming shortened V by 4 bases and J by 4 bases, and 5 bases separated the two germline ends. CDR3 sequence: CASSSYYEQYF. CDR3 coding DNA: TGTGCCAGCAGCTCTTATTACGAGCAGTACTTC.

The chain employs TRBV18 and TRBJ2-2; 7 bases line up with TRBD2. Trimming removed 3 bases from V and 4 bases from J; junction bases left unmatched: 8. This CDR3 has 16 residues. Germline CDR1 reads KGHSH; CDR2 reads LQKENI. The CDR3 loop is CASSPRGASGTGELFF. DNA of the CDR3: TGTGCCAGCTCACCTCGCGGTGCTAGCGGCACCGGGGAGCTGTTTTTT.

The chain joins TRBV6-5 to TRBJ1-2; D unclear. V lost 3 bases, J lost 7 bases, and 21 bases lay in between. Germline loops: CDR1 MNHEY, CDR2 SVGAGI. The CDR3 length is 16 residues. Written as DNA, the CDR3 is TGTGCCAGCAGTTATTCGCGCCGGGTCGGTTATGTTGGCTACACCTTC. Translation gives CASSYSRRVGYVGYTF.

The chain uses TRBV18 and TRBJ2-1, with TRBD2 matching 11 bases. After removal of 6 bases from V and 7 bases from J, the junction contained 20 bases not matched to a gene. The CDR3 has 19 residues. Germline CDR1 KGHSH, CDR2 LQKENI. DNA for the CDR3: TGTGCCAGCTCGGCCCGAATAGCGGGAGGGCCGGGAGCTCAAAATGAGCAGTTCTTC. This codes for CASSARIAGGPGAQNEQFF.

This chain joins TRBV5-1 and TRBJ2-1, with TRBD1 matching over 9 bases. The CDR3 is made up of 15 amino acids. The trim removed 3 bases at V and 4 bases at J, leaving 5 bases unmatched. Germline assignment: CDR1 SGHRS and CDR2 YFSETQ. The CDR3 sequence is CASSSRDRAYNEQFF. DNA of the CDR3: TGCGCCAGCAGCTCCCGGGACAGGGCTTACAATGAGCAGTTCTTC.

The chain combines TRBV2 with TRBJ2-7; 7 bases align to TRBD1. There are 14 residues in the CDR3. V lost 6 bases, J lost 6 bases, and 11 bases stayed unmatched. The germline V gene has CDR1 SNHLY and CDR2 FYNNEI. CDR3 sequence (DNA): TGTGCCAGCAGACCAGACAGGGTGTCCCTCGAGCAGTACTTC. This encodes CASRPDRVSLEQYF.

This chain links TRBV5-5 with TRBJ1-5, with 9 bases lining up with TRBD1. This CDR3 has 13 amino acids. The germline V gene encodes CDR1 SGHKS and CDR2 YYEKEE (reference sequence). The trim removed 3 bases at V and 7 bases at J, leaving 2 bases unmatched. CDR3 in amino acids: CASSWTGDQPQHF. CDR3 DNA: TGTGCCAGCAGCTGGACAGGGGACCAGCCCCAGCATTTT.

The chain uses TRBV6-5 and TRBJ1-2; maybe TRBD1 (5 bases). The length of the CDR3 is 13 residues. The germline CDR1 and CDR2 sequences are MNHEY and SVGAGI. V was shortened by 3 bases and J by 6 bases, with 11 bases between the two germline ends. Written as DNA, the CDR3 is TGTGCCAGCAGTTATGCGGGGGGAAATGGCTACACCTTC. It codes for CASSYAGGNGYTF.

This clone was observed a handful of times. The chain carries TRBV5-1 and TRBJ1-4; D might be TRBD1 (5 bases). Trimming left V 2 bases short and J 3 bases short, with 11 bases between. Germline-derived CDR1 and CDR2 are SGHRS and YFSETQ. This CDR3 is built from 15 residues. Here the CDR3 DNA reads TGCGCCAGCAGCTTTACTCCGACAGCTAATGAAAAACTGTTTTTT. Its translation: CASSFTPTANEKLFF.

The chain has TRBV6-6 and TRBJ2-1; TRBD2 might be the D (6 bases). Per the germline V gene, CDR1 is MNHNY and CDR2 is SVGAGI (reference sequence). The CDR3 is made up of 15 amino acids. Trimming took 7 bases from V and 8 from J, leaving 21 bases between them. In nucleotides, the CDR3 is TGTGCCAGCACCCTAGAGTCGAGGGGAGGCGATGAGCAGTTCTTC. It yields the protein CASTLESRGGDEQFF.

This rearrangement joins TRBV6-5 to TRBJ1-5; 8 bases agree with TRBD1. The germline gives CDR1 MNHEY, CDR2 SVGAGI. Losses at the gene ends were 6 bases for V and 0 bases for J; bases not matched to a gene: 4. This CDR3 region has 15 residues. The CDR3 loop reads CASRPDRGSNQPQHF. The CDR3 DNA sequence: TGTGCCAGCAGACCCGACAGGGGTAGCAATCAGCCCCAGCATTTT.

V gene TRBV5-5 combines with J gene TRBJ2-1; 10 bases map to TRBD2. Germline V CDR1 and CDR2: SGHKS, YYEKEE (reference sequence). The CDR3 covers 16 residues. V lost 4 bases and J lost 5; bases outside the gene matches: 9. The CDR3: CASSPYPGLANNEQFF. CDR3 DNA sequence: TGTGCCAGCAGCCCGTACCCGGGACTAGCGAACAATGAGCAGTTCTTC.

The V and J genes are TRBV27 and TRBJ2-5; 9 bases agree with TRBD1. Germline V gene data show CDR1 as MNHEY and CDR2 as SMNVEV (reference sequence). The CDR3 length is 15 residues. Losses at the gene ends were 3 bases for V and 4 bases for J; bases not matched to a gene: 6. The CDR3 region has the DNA TGTGCCAGCAGTTTGGGACAGGGATTGGGAGAGACCCAGTACTTC. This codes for CASSLGQGLGETQYF.